This T cell receptor beta chain was observed in a study of shared clonotypes between healthy human individuals. Study-wide context: Three CD4 naive, three CD4 memory, two CD8 naive and one CD8 memory plate were used per donor.

From germline, CDR1 is SQVTM and CDR2 ANQGSEA. CDR3 size: 13 residues. V trimming: 4 bases; J trimming: 3 bases; junction bases outside the gene matches: 5. Sequenced by immunoSEQ multiplex PCR; TCRdb stores in-frame clones only, minus some. The repertoire includes over 2 million clones, 90% to 95% of them detected once, and roughly 0.13% sits in the top ten. The source of this sequence is a man in his late teens or twenties in good health. This chain connects TRBV29-1 to TRBJ2-7; TRBD1 matches at 8 bases. The sequencing sample was made of naive CD4+ T cells sorted from blood. Subset in this sample: CD45RA+ positively selected. For the CDR3, the DNA is TGCAGCGTTGTTGGACAGGGAATCTACGAGCAGTACTTC. Protein product: CSVVGQGIYEQYF.